A selection of T cell receptor beta chains follows, all from one sample in a study of control samples from healthy donors and cancer patients. Profiling relied on immunoSEQ multiplex PCR, and the TCRdb table lists in-frame clones only, not all of them. The sample consists of roughly 100,000 clones, roughly 88% of them appearing once. The sequenced sample was blood. The receptors were sampled from a man aged 25 to 45 in good health. Each CDR3 is given with its conserved first and last residue. D genes are given only for firm matches. Not every row has a clone size; where given, it reads once, few, many or a size class.

NA	TRBJ1-6	TRBV27	NA	TGTGCCAGCACGTCCAGGACAGATAATTCACCCCTCCACTTT	CASTSRTDNSPLHF
TRBD1	TRBJ2-2	TRBV3-1/TRBV3-2	NA	TGTGCCAGCAGCCAAGATTCGGGGACAGGGAACACCGGGGAGCTGTTTTTT	CASSQDSGTGNTGELFF
TRBD1	TRBJ1-1	TRBV11-2	NA	TGTGCCAGCAGCTTAACAGGGGGCACTGAAGCTTTCTTT	CASSLTGGTEAFF
NA	TRBJ2-7	TRBV7-2	NA	TGTGCCAGCAGCTTAGGGCTAGGTCGCTACGAGCAGTACTTC	CASSLGLGRYEQYF
NA	TRBJ2-2	TRBV5-1	NA	TGCGCCAGCAGCGAGACATCGAACACCGGGGAGCTGTTTTTT	CASSETSNTGELFF
NA	TRBJ1-2	TRBV7-9	NA	TGTGCCAGCAGCCCAGGTACACGGCTCAACTATGGCTACACCTTC	CASSPGTRLNYGYTF
TRBD1	TRBJ1-5	TRBV30	NA	TGTGCCTCCCACAACCCTCCTCAGGGGGCGGGGGGATATAGCGAGCTAAATCAGCCCCAGCATTTT	CASHNPPQGAGGYSELNQPQHF
TRBD1	TRBJ1-4	TRBV19	NA	TGTGCCAGTAGTACCACAGGGGGCGCGGATGAAAAACTGTTTTTT	CASSTTGGADEKLFF
NA	TRBJ2-7	TRBV6-6	NA	TGTGCCAGCAGTTACGACAGATACTACGAGCAGTACTTC	CASSYDRYYEQYF
NA	TRBJ2-6	TRBV29-1	NA	TGCAGCGTTGAATGGGAAGAGTCTTCTGGGGCCAACGTCCTGACTTTC	CSVEWEESSGANVLTF
NA	TRBJ2-7	TRBV20-1	once	TGCAGTGGTAGAGGCGACTGGGAGCAGTACTTC	CSGRGDWEQYF
NA	TRBJ2-3	TRBV7-9	NA	TGTGCCACCCCGAGCGGCACAGATACGCAGTATTTT	CATPSGTDTQYF
NA	TRBJ1-6	TRBV6-6	NA	TGTGCCAGCAGTTACTCGGGGGCGAGCAATTCACCCCTCCACTTT	CASSYSGASNSPLHF
NA	TRBJ2-3	TRBV5-1	NA	TGCGCCAGCAGCTTGGAGCCGGGACCCGACACAGATACGCAGTATTTT	CASSLEPGPDTDTQYF
TRBD2	TRBJ2-2	TRBV4-1	NA	TGCGCCAGCAGGCTGGCTAGCGGAAGCACCGGGGAGCTGTTTTTT	CASRLASGSTGELFF
NA	TRBJ2-6	TRBV5-1	NA	TGCGCCAGCAGCTTGGAGGCAGTCAACTCTGGGGCCAACGTCCTGACTTTC	CASSLEAVNSGANVLTF
TRBD1	TRBJ2-1	TRBV5-6	NA	TGTGCCAGCACCCACCGGGACAGTAGTTACAATGAGCAGTTCTTC	CASTHRDSSYNEQFF
NA	TRBJ2-1	TRBV19	NA	TGTGCCAGTAGTAGAGACACCTCCTACAATGAGCAGTTCTTC	CASSRDTSYNEQFF
NA	TRBJ2-5	TRBV5-5	NA	TGTGCCAGCAGCTTGGGTGGGGGGGCGGAGACCCAGTACTTC	CASSLGGGAETQYF
NA	TRBJ1-1	TRBV9	NA	TGTGCCAGCAGCGCTCAGCGGGACACTGAAGCTTTCTTT	CASSAQRDTEAFF
NA	TRBJ2-1	TRBV7-9	NA	TGTGCCAGCAGCTTAGTTCGTCTCAATGAGCAGTTCTTC	CASSLVRLNEQFF
NA	TRBJ2-1	TRBV28	NA	TGTGCCAGCAGCCCGATTCTCTCCTACAATGAGCAGTTCTTC	CASSPILSYNEQFF
TRBD2	TRBJ2-1	TRBV7-3	once	TGTGCCAGCAGCTCCTCGGGACTAGCGGGAGGCAATGAGCAGTTCTTC	CASSSSGLAGGNEQFF
TRBD1	TRBJ2-3	TRBV5-1	NA	TGCGCCAGCAGCTTGGCCAGGACAGGGGAAAATACAGATACGCAGTATTTT	CASSLARTGENTDTQYF
NA	TRBJ1-2	TRBV2	NA	TGTGCCAGCAGTGAAAGTGGCAGCTACACCTTC	CASSESGSYTF
NA	TRBJ1-5	TRBV7-9	NA	TGTGCCAGCAGGTCAGGACATAGCAATCAGCCCCAGCATTTT	CASRSGHSNQPQHF
TRBD2	TRBJ2-7	TRBV18	NA	TGTGCCAGCTCACTCGGACTAGCGGGGAGCTCCTACGAGCAGTACTTC	CASSLGLAGSSYEQYF
NA	TRBJ2-1	TRBV2	NA	TGTGCCAGCAGTGACGAGGGAGGAGCTCTCAATGAGCAGTTCTTC	CASSDEGGALNEQFF
NA	TRBJ2-7	TRBV11-1	NA	TGTGCCAGCAGCTTAGACCGGTCAGGGGCCCTTCGGGAGCAGTACTTC	CASSLDRSGALREQYF
NA	TRBJ2-2	TRBV6-2/TRBV6-3	NA	TGTGCCAGCAGTTTCTTCAGGCCTAACGGGGAGCTGTTTTTT	CASSFFRPNGELFF
NA	TRBJ1-6	TRBV5-6	NA	TGTGCCAGCAGCTGGACGGCCGGCAGCTCACCCCTCCACTTT	CASSWTAGSSPLHF
NA	TRBJ2-3	TRBV3-1/TRBV3-2	NA	TGTGCCAGCAGCCAGGCTGGCACAGATACGCAGTATTTT	CASSQAGTDTQYF
TRBD1	TRBJ1-1	TRBV29-1	NA	TGCAGCGCCAGGACAGGGATGGGTCGAGCTTTCTTT	CSARTGMGRAFF
TRBD2	TRBJ2-1	TRBV6-5	NA	TGTGCCAGCAGCCCAAGGACTAGCGGTTACAATGAGCAGTTCTTC	CASSPRTSGYNEQFF
TRBD1	TRBJ1-1	TRBV9	NA	TGTGCCAGCAGCGGAGCCGGGACAGGGGGGATTAGTGAAGCTTTCTTT	CASSGAGTGGISEAFF
NA	TRBJ2-1	TRBV4-1	NA	TGCGCCAGCAGCCAGCTTGTCGGGATATATGAGCAGTTCTTC	CASSQLVGIYEQFF
TRBD2	TRBJ2-3	TRBV24-1	NA	TGTGCCACCAGTGCCAGCGGGAGGGCGTCATACACGCAGTATTTT	CATSASGRASYTQYF
NA	TRBJ2-1	TRBV5-6	NA	TGTGCCAGCAGCTTCGGTAACAATGAGCAGTTCTTC	CASSFGNNEQFF
TRBD1	TRBJ2-6	TRBV11-3	NA	TGTGCCAGCAGCTCCACAGGGGTTAACTCTGGGGCCAACGTCCTGACTTTC	CASSSTGVNSGANVLTF
NA	TRBJ1-6	TRBV9	NA	TGTGCCAGCAGCGTAGCCGGACAGTATAATTCACCCCTCCACTTT	CASSVAGQYNSPLHF
NA	TRBJ2-5	TRBV12-1	NA	TGTGCCAGCAGCTTTGGATGTTATCAGAGTAGAGAGAAGGGGGCCGTGGGGGAGACCCAGTACTTC	CASSFGCYQSREKGAVGETQYF
NA	TRBJ1-1	TRBV27	NA	TGTGCCAGCAGTTCCCGAGCCCCCACTGAAGCTTTCTTT	CASSSRAPTEAFF
TRBD1	TRBJ2-7	TRBV7-6	NA	TGTGCCAGCAGTCGAAGATCAGACAGGGGTGCTAACGAGCAGTACTTC	CASSRRSDRGANEQYF
NA	TRBJ2-7	TRBV2	NA	TGTGCCAGCATCCCCACAGGGAGCTCCTACGAGCAGTACTTC	CASIPTGSSYEQYF
NA	TRBJ2-7	TRBV27	NA	TGTGCCAGCAGTTTATTAGGGGGATACGAGCAGTACTTC	CASSLLGGYEQYF
TRBD2	TRBJ2-5	TRBV19	NA	TGTGCCAGTAGTTCAGGGACTAGCGGGATACAAGAGACCCAGTACTTC	CASSSGTSGIQETQYF
NA	TRBJ1-2	TRBV4-1	NA	TGCGCCAGCAGCCAAGGCGGGAATCTCTATGGCTACACCTTC	CASSQGGNLYGYTF
TRBD1	TRBJ1-2	TRBV30	NA	TGTGCCTGGAGTGGGGGGACAGCGGGTATACGGGGCTACACCTTC	CAWSGGTAGIRGYTF
TRBD1	TRBJ1-2	TRBV4-3	NA	TGCGCCAGCAGCCAAGATACAGGGAAGACAGGGGGCAGCTATGGCTACACCTTC	CASSQDTGKTGGSYGYTF
TRBD1	TRBJ2-7	TRBV6-5	few	TGTGCCTTGGTCAGGGGACAGGGAGGTTCCTACGAGCAGTACTTC	CALVRGQGGSYEQYF
NA	TRBJ1-2	TRBV24-1	NA	TGTGCCACCAGTGATTTACGGCCTCCCTATGGCTACACCTTC	CATSDLRPPYGYTF
NA	TRBJ2-7	TRBV4-1	NA	TGCGCCAGAATACACAAGACCAACAGCGAGCAGTACTTC	CARIHKTNSEQYF
TRBD2	TRBJ2-1	TRBV4-3	NA	TGCGCCAGCAGTCGAGCGGGAAACCCCTACAATGAGCAGTTCTTC	CASSRAGNPYNEQFF
NA	TRBJ2-1	TRBV7-2	NA	TGTGCCAGCAGCTTGAACAGAGGAGGCAATGAGCAGTTCTTC	CASSLNRGGNEQFF
NA	TRBJ1-1	TRBV3-1/TRBV3-2	NA	TGTGCCAGCATGGGTGGTCGGTACACTGAAGCTTTCTTT	CASMGGRYTEAFF
NA	TRBJ2-3	TRBV27	NA	TGTGCCAGCAGTTCGGGTGCTAGCACAGATACGCAGTATTTT	CASSSGASTDTQYF
NA	TRBJ2-1	TRBV7-9	NA	TGTGCCAGCAGCTCAGCGGAAGCTTCCTACAATGAGCAGTTCTTC	CASSSAEASYNEQFF